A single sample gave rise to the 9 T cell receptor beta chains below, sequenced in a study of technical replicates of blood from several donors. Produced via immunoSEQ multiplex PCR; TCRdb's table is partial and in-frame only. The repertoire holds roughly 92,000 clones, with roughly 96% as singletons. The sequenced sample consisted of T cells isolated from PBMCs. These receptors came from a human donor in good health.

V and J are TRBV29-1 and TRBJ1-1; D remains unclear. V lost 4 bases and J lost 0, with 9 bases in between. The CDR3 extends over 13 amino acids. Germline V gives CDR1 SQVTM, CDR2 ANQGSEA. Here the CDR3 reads CSVAPRMNTEAFF. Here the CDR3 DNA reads TGCAGCGTTGCACCCAGGATGAACACTGAAGCTTTCTTT.

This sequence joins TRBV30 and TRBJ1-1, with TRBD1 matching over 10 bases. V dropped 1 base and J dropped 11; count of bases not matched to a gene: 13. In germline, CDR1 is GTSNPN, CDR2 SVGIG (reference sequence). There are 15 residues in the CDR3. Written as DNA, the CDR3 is TGTGCCTGGAGTGACAAGGGACAGGGGACGTTTACGGCTTTCTTT. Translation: CAWSDKGQGTFTAFF.

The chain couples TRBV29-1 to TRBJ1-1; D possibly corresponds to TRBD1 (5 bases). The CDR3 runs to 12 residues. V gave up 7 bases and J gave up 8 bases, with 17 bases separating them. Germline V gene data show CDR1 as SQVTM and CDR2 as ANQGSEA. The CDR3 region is CSASGTHLEAFF. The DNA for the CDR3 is TGCAGCGCCTCCGGGACTCACCTAGAAGCTTTCTTT.

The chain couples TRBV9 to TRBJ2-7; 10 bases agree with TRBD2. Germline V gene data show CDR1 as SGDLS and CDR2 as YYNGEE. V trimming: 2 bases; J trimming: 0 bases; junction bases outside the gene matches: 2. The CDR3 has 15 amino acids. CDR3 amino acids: CASSVSGGSSYEQYF. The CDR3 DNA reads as TGTGCCAGCAGCGTTAGCGGGGGGAGCTCCTACGAGCAGTACTTC.

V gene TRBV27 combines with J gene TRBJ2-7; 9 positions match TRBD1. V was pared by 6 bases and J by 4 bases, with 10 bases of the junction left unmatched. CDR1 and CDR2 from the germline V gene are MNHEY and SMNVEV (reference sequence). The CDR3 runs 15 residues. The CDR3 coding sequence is TGTGCCAGCAGGCCCGCCCGGGACAGGGTGTACGAGCAGTACTTC. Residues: CASRPARDRVYEQYF.

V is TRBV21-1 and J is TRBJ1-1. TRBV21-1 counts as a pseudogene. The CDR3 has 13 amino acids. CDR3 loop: CASSLRENTEAFF. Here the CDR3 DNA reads TGTGCCAGCAGCCTACGGGAGAACACTGAAGCTTTCTTT.

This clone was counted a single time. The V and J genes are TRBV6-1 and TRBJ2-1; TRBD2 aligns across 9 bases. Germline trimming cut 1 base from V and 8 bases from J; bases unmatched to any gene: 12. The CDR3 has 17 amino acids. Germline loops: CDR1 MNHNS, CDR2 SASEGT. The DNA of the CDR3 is TGTGCCAGCAGTGAAGGTCTCTGGCGGGAGGGCCAACATGAGCAGTTCTTC. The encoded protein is CASSEGLWREGQHEQFF.

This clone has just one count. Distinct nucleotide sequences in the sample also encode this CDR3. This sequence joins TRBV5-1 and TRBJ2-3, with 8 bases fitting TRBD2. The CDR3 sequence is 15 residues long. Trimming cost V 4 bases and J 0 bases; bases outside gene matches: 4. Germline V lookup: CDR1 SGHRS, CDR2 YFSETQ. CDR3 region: CASSLSSGSTDTQYF. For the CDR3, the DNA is TGCGCCAGCAGCCTTTCTAGCGGGAGCACAGATACGCAGTATTTT.

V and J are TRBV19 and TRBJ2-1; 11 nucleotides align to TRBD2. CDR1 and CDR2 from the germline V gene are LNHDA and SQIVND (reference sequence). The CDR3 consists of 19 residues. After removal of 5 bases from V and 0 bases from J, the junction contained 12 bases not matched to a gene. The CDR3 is CASSLTGTSGFSSYNEQFF. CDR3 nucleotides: TGTGCCAGTAGTTTAACCGGGACTAGCGGTTTTAGCTCCTACAATGAGCAGTTCTTC.